This T cell receptor (beta chain) originates from a study of shared clonotypes between healthy human individuals (dated by TCRdb to about 2020). For the wider study: The cohort included three men and two women between 18 and 49 years of age. To increase sequencing depth and limit assay-specific biases, TCR repertoire library preparation and sequencing were carried out by different laboratories using diverse techniques. Leukapheresis yielded between about 0.8 and 9.5 billion PBMCs per donor. To estimate repertoire size and how much clonotype sharing occurs between individuals, the study deeply sequenced the blood TCR repertoires of several healthy adults. For each donor, three plates each were used for CD4 naive and CD4 memory, two plates were used for CD8 naive, and one plate was used for CD8 memory. Study-wide conclusions, independent of this receptor: Estimated clonotype richness was generally larger for naive than for memory subsets. Even with the large sequencing depth, rarefaction of the sorted-subset datasets indicated that sequencing was incomplete. Only blood was sampled, and tissue TCR repertoires likely differ from those in blood. Based on pairwise subsampling, the degree of clonotype sharing among donors was expected to be affected by sequencing depth. When a handful of donors were compared, the shared fraction of clonotypes was roughly 5% for naive CD4, roughly 3.3% for naive CD8, more than 2% for memory CD4, and around 0.4% for memory CD8. Because the study included a small number of donors, the genetic and exposure-history diversity represented was limited. Higher generation probabilities were observed for clonotypes shared by all four sorted-subset donors than for non-shared clonotypes.

Comment on this clone: Its cognate antigen has yet to be identified. Base-call qualities are not available, and no considerably larger clone is one nucleotide away.

TCR CDR3 regions were amplified from genomic DNA by multiplex PCR using the deep immunoSEQ assay. Extracted genomic DNA from each cell subset was distributed evenly across all wells of several immunoSEQ 96-well plates, and each plate was treated as a replicate. For sorted subsets, each replicate PCR was loaded with roughly 190 ng genomic DNA, equivalent to 30,000 to 35,000 T cell genomes. Purified libraries were measured with a Qubit 3.0 fluorometer, size-checked on a Bioanalyzer 2100, and measured again with the KAPA Library Quantification kit. Every immunoSEQ 96-well plate was sequenced on a dedicated single-read 150-cycle Illumina NextSeq 550 flow cell. As for the original processing: Because the immunoSEQ output held only junctional sequences and lacked quality scores, the filtering could not match the filtering applied to full-length reads. Sequences were annotated with PyIR, a Python wrapper for IgBLAST v1.9, using IMGT germline references to assign V/J genes and CDR3. Any read was removed if the V/J assignment was weak (E-value above 1e-6), the CDR3 was missing, or the read contained stop codons, out-of-frame junctions, or ambiguous translated residues. V3J clonotypes were defined by identical inferred V gene, J gene, and CDR3 amino acid sequence. Percentage overlap between repertoires was computed as shared unique clonotypes divided by the size of the smaller repertoire. Richness of each repertoire was evaluated using RTK rarefaction, the Chao1 estimator, and Recon v2.1 estimates of unobserved clonotypes. Generation probabilities for all TCRbeta clonotypes obtained by the gDNA method from a few donors were computed using OLGA. TCRdb holds this immuneACCESS table with in-frame rearrangements only. Some clones are missing; in checked studies, unresolved V genes explain under half, and the rest has no known cause. That table is the source of V, J and clone size, and D and trimming were worked out from the DNA. The sample contains more than 1,200,000 clones, around 98.5% of them found a single time. The top ten clonotypes cover about 0.34% of the sample.

After removal of 2 bases from V and 3 bases from J, the junction retains 10 bases not matched to a gene. From the germline V gene, CDR1 is MNHNS and CDR2 is SASEGT. The CDR3 holds 17 amino acids from the cysteine to the phenylalanine. Only the CDR3 DNA is retained, 51 bases long and in frame from the first base. Healthy HIV-negative adults with no recently reported acute infections or vaccinations were included as donors. Every donor was a Caucasian adult living in Nashville, Tennessee, USA. Magnetic negative selection was used to enrich CD4+ T cells, after which naive cells were positively selected on CD45RA and the negative fraction became the memory subset. Blood was collected by leukapheresis, and PBMCs were isolated by Ficoll-Histopaque density gradient centrifugation and then cryopreserved in liquid nitrogen vapor phase. Analytical flow cytometry was used to check the purity and quantity of each magnetically sorted T cell population. Genomic DNA was isolated from each sorted fraction and quantified by UV absorbance on a Nanodrop 2000c.

The source of this sequence is a young man in good health. Recombination joined TRBV6-1 with TRBJ2-3; the junction holds 8 bases that match TRBD2. The sequencing sample was made of naive CD4+ T cells sorted from blood. What this sample's cell subset or site label stands for: CD45RA+ positively selected. The sequence in DNA is TGTGCCAGCAGTGAACCGCGGGGGGCTAGCGGTACAGATACGCAGTATTTT. Its protein is CASSEPRGASGTDTQYF.